The 23 T cell receptor beta chains given below trace back to one sample, sequenced in a study of cytomegalovirus exposure and HLA in healthy donors. Primers: 60 Vbeta forward and 13 Jbeta reverse. TCRdb keeps only in-frame clones here, not all; method: immunoSEQ multiplex PCR. The sample records over 200,000 clones, over 75% being singletons. Sequenced: PBMCs. These receptors were taken from a human donor in good health.

The chain links TRBV5-1 to TRBJ2-1, with D possibly being TRBD1 (5 bases). CDR3 length equals 14 residues. Germline lookup yields CDR1 SGHRS and CDR2 YFSETQ. The V end lost 0 bases, the J end lost 2 bases, and 6 bases lay between the germline ends. CDR3 region: CASSLGQTYNEQFF. The CDR3 DNA follows: TGCGCCAGCAGCTTGGGACAGACCTACAATGAGCAGTTCTTC.

J is TRBJ2-5 and V is TRBV5-6, with D perhaps TRBD1 (6 bases). The DNA end favors TRBJ2-7, so the J call may be wrong. This CDR3 has 14 residues. Looked up from germline, CDR1 is SGHDT and CDR2 is YYEEEE. The CDR3 DNA is TGTGCCAGCAGCTTGGAAACAGGGACCTACGAGCAGTACTTC. The encoded protein is CASSLETGTYEQYF.

The chain couples TRBV18 to TRBJ1-3; 7 bases agree with TRBD1. Losses at the gene ends were 5 bases for V and 0 bases for J; bases not matched to a gene: 4. The CDR3 is 15 amino acids. In germline, CDR1 is KGHSH, CDR2 LQKENI. CDR3 bases: TGTGCCAGCTCAGACGGGACAGACTCTGGAAACACCATATATTTT. Its protein is CASSDGTDSGNTIYF.

The chain is built from TRBV30 and TRBJ1-1; perhaps TRBD1 as D (5 bases). Germline values: CDR1 GTSNPN, CDR2 SVGIG (reference sequence). The CDR3 loop spans 13 amino acids. Trimming left V 0 bases short and J 5 bases short, with 10 bases between. The DNA for the CDR3 is TGTGCCTGGAGTGTAGGTCGGGGGACTGAAGCTTTCTTT. It specifies CAWSVGRGTEAFF.

The V call is TRBV28, the J call TRBJ1-1; 8 bases line up with TRBD1. The V segment lost 0 bases and the J segment 4 bases; nucleotides outside the gene matches: 10. Germline CDR1 and CDR2: MDHEN and SYDVKM. The CDR3 runs to 17 residues. CDR3 nucleotide sequence: TGTGCCAGCAGTTTATGGGGTGGGACAGGTATGGGCACTGAAGCTTTCTTT. Its protein product is CASSLWGGTGMGTEAFF.

This clone was detected only a few times. CDR3 in DNA: TGTGCCAGCAGCTTTCGTCGGCGGGAGACTAGCACAGATACGCAGTATTTT. Its translation is CASSFRRRETSTDTQYF. The chain couples TRBV7-9 to TRBJ2-3, with 7 bases matching TRBD2. Trimming took 3 bases from V and 0 from J; bases not matched to a gene: 9. Germline loops: CDR1 SEHNR, CDR2 FQNEAQ (reference sequence). There are 17 residues in the CDR3.

This clone appeared once. The genes are TRBV27 and TRBJ2-2; 11 bases are a match to TRBD2. CDR3 length: 17 residues. From germline, CDR1 is MNHEY and CDR2 SMNVEV (reference sequence). V trimming: 4 bases; J trimming: 13 bases; junction bases outside the gene matches: 17. The CDR3 here is CASSSRRLAGRPAGLFF. CDR3 sequence (DNA): TGTGCCAGCAGTTCCCGTAGACTAGCGGGACGGCCAGCGGGGCTGTTTTTT.

The V call is TRBV29-1, the J call TRBJ2-7; the D gene is possibly TRBD2 (5 bases). The V gene's germline CDR1 is SQVTM and CDR2 ANQGSEA. The V and J ends lost 4 bases and 5 bases respectively, with 15 bases between them. The length of the CDR3 is 13 residues. CDR3 sequence reads: CSVVGVRQDEQYF. In DNA, the CDR3 is TGCAGCGTTGTCGGGGTTCGGCAGGACGAGCAGTACTTC.

This chain links TRBV2 with TRBJ2-7; perhaps TRBD1 as D (6 bases). Looked up from germline, CDR1 is SNHLY and CDR2 is FYNNEI. The V and J ends lost 5 bases and 4 bases respectively, with 15 bases between them. The CDR3 spans 14 residues. CDR3 region: CASSRRTGRYEQYF. The CDR3 coding sequence is TGTGCCAGCAGTCGACGAACAGGGCGGTACGAGCAGTACTTC.

V gene TRBV10-3 combines with J gene TRBJ2-5; TRBD2 matches 9 bases. The CDR3 runs 15 residues. The J segment lost 6 bases and the V segment lost 3 bases, leaving 8 bases of the junction unmatched. Germline V gene data show CDR1 as ENHRY and CDR2 as SYGVKD. The CDR3, as DNA: TGTGCCATCAGTGATTCTCTAGCGGGACTAAAGACCCAGTACTTC. Translating it yields CAISDSLAGLKTQYF.

The rearrangement links TRBV15 to TRBJ2-1; 11 bases line up with TRBD2. This CDR3 contains 15 residues. CDR1 LNHNV and CDR2 YYDKDF come from the germline V gene (reference sequence). The V gene end was trimmed by 3 bases and the J gene end by 7 bases; junction bases not matched to a gene: 5. The CDR3 protein is CATSRGTSGRNEQFF. The CDR3 DNA sequence: TGTGCCACCAGCAGGGGCACTAGCGGGAGAAATGAGCAGTTCTTC.

The chain recombines TRBV4-3 with TRBJ2-3; TRBD1 might be the D (6 bases). The CDR3 runs to 15 residues. The germline CDR1 and CDR2 sequences are LGHNA and YSLEER. V was pared by 3 bases and J by 3 bases, with 13 bases between. This CDR3 reads CASSQAQGATDTQYF. CDR3 DNA sequence: TGCGCCAGCAGCCAGGCACAGGGAGCGACAGATACGCAGTATTTT.

The chain has TRBV30 and TRBJ1-3, with D hard to call. The germline V gene encodes CDR1 GTSNPN and CDR2 SVGIG (reference sequence). V gave up 2 bases and J gave up 3 bases, with 5 bases separating them. The CDR3 has 12 residues. The CDR3 nucleotides read TGTGCCTGGAGTCCCGGTGGAAACACCATATATTTT. Amino acids: CAWSPGGNTIYF. Complete variable domain (other parts from reference TRBV30 and TRBJ1-3): SQTIHQWPATLVQPVGSPLSLECTVEGTSNPNLYWYRQAAGRGLQLLFYSVGIGQISSEVPQNLSASRPQDRQFILSSKKLLLSDSGFYLCAWSPGGNTIYFGEGSWLTVV.

The chain joins TRBV7-9 to TRBJ2-1; 10 positions agree with TRBD2. The CDR3 runs to 15 residues. The germline V gene encodes CDR1 SEHNR and CDR2 FQNEAQ (reference sequence). Trimming removed 7 bases from V and 5 bases from J; junction bases left unmatched: 8. This chain's CDR3 is CASTRSGRANNEQFF. The CDR3 DNA is TGTGCCAGCACCAGGAGCGGGAGGGCCAACAATGAGCAGTTCTTC.

The V and J genes are TRBV19 and TRBJ2-1; 12 nucleotides line up with TRBD2. V gave up 8 bases and J gave up 3 bases; unmatched junction bases: 5. The CDR3 loop spans 15 amino acids. Germline values: CDR1 LNHDA, CDR2 SQIVND (reference sequence). As DNA, the CDR3 is TGTGCCAGTTCCGGGGGACTAGCGGGCTACAATGAGCAGTTCTTC. Amino acids: CASSGGLAGYNEQFF.

DNA of the CDR3: TGCAGCGTATCTAGTGAGGTGAACACTGAAGCTTTCTTT. Its translation is CSVSSEVNTEAFF. The chain is built from TRBV29-1 and TRBJ1-1; no reliable D call. CDR3 length: 13 residues. The V end was cut by 6 bases, the J end by 0 bases, with 11 bases between. Germline V gene lookup returns CDR1 SQVTM and CDR2 ANQGSEA.

In regard to this clone: Germline is not matched at one junction end, which may reflect a read error. The chain carries TRBV6-1 and TRBJ2-5; 10 nucleotides match TRBD1. CDR1 is MNHNS, CDR2 SASEGT, per germline. This CDR3 region has 19 residues. This chain's CDR3 is CASSALAGTGVPLQEIQYF. DNA of the CDR3: TGTGCCAGCAGTGCCCTGGCCGGGACAGGGGTCCCCTTACAAGAGATCCAGTACTTC.

The genes are TRBV7-3 and TRBJ1-2, with 8 bases fitting TRBD1. This CDR3 has 15 residues. Germline CDR1 is SGHTA and CDR2 is FQGTGA. The ends lost 5 bases at V and 8 bases at J; junction bases unmatched: 13. CDR3 sequence: CASSEQGGPIRGYTF. Written as DNA, the CDR3 is TGTGCCAGCAGCGAACAGGGGGGCCCCATTCGGGGCTACACCTTC.

The chain uses TRBV2 and TRBJ2-7; D is uncertain. The V end lost 5 bases, the J end lost 6 bases, and 5 bases lay between the germline ends. The germline CDR1 and CDR2 sequences are SNHLY and FYNNEI. CDR3 size: 10 residues. DNA for the CDR3: TGTGCCAGCAGTACTGTCGAGCAGTACTTC. It specifies CASSTVEQYF.

This chain joins TRBV7-2 and TRBJ2-1; 8 bases map to TRBD2. CDR1 and CDR2 (germline): SGHTA, FQGNSA. The CDR3 runs 16 residues. V was pared by 3 bases and J by 1 base, with 5 bases of the junction left unmatched. In DNA form, the CDR3 reads TGTGCCAGCAGCTTTCGTCGACTAGCGTCCTACAATGAGCAGTTCTTC. Residues: CASSFRRLASYNEQFF.

The rearrangement uses TRBV7-2 and TRBJ2-5; 8 bases fit TRBD2. The CDR3 consists of 15 residues. V gave up 3 bases and J gave up 2 bases; unmatched junction bases: 5. The germline V gene encodes CDR1 SGHTA and CDR2 FQGNSA. The CDR3 bases are TGTGCCAGCAGCTTCTGGACTAGCCCACAAGAGACCCAGTACTTC. Protein: CASSFWTSPQETQYF.

This chain joins TRBV19 and TRBJ2-7; D gene ambiguous. The germline V gene encodes CDR1 LNHDA and CDR2 SQIVND (reference sequence). The CDR3 totals 12 residues. Trimming removed 6 bases from V and 2 bases from J, with 8 bases in between. The CDR3 sequence is CASSVTAYEQYF. In nucleotides, the CDR3 is TGTGCCAGTAGCGTTACAGCCTACGAGCAGTACTTC.

The chain uses TRBV9 and TRBJ2-5, with D tentatively TRBD2 (5 bases). Per germline, CDR1 SGDLS and CDR2 YYNGEE. The germline V and J ends were trimmed by 7 bases and 2 bases, with 18 bases remaining between them. The CDR3 totals 15 residues. The CDR3 DNA reads as TGTGCCAGCGGAGGTCGAGGGAGTGGTCAAGAGACCCAGTACTTC. As protein: CASGGRGSGQETQYF.